This T cell receptor beta chain emerged from a study of T cell responses to AZD1222 COVID-19 vaccine. Findings of the study overall: Unmutated regions of variants are reportedly targeted by nearly half of spike-specific TCRs. The study sampled repertoires only after the peak T cell response. Vaccine-related CD4 TCRs covered spike, predominating at 160-218 and 743-854. Clonal diversity was possibly underestimated, and white British individuals and females predominated among donors.

V was trimmed by 3 bases and J by 6 bases, leaving 17 bases between them. CDR3 length: 15 amino acids. Germline loops: CDR1 SEHNR, CDR2 FQNEAQ (reference sequence). Profiled with immunoSEQ multiplex PCR; TCRdb holds only in-frame clones, not every one. This sample has about 150,000 clones, with roughly 90% found just once. About this clone: What it binds is unknown.

This chain links TRBV7-9 with TRBJ1-2; D is perhaps TRBD1 (6 bases). The source material was peripheral blood, sampled on day 0 of MenACWY control vaccination. This TCR came from an adult in good health. The CDR3 loop reads CASSLGEDRFDGYTF. The CDR3 DNA reads TGTGCCAGCAGCTTGGGCGAGGACAGATTTGATGGCTACACCTTC.